The clone carrying this T cell receptor beta chain was recorded many times. As yet, its antigen is unknown. The sample originates from a study of shared clonotypes between healthy human individuals. For the study at large: Contributing individuals were two females and a few males aged 18 to 49. General observations from the study: Donors were few, which limited the genetic and exposure-history diversity represented.

The method was immunoSEQ multiplex PCR; TCRdb's version includes in-frame clones alone and lacks a portion of them. The repertoire includes about 510,000 clones, about 79% of them detected once, and around 13% sits in the top ten. With 3 bases removed from V and 0 bases from J, the gap between germline ends came to 8 bases. Germline V gives CDR1 SNHLY, CDR2 FYNNEI. The CDR3 has 14 residues. The sequencing sample was made of PBMCs. The rearrangement joins TRBV2 to TRBJ1-1; D not resolved. This TCR came from a woman aged 40 to 50 in good health. Some clones in this sample may be carry-over from other donors' samples. The chain's CDR3 is CASSEARLNTEAFF. DNA of the CDR3: TGTGCCAGCAGTGAGGCCAGGCTGAACACTGAAGCTTTCTTT. The full variable domain, in which reference TRBV2 and TRBJ1-1 provide the parts outside the CDR3, is EPEVTQTPSHQVTQMGQEVILRCVPISNHLYFYWYRQILGQKVEFLVSFYNNEISEKSEIFDDQFSVERPDGSNFTLKIRSTKLEDSAMYFCASSEARLNTEAFFGQGTRLTVV.